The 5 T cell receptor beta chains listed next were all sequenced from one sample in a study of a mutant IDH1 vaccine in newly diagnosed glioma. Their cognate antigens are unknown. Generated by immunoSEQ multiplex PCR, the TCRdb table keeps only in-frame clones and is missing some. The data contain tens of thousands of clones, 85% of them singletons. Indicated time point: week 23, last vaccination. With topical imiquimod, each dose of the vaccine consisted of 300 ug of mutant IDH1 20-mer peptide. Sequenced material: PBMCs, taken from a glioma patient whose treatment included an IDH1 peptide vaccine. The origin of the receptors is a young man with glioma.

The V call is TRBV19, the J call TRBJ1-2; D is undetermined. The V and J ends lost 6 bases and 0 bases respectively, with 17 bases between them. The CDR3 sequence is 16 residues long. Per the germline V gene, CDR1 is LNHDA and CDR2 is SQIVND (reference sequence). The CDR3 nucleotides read TGTGCCAGTAGCAATCCCCCGGGTAAACCTAACTATGGCTACACCTTC. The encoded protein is CASSNPPGKPNYGYTF.

CDR3 sequence reads: CASSYTGSNYGYTF. The CDR3 DNA is TGTGCCAGCAGTTATACGGGCAGTAACTATGGCTACACCTTC. The V call is TRBV6-1, the J call TRBJ1-2; D not certain. Looked up from germline, CDR1 is MNHNS and CDR2 is SASEGT. Trimming removed 5 bases at V and 1 base at J, with 11 bases between. The length of the CDR3 is 14 residues.

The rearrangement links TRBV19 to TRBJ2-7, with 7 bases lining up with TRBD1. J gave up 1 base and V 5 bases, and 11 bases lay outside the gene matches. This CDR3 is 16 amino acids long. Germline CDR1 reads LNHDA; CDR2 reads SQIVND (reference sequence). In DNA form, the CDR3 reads TGTGCCAGTAGTCCCCGCGGTGGACAGGTGTCCTACGAGCAGTACTTC. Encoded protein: CASSPRGGQVSYEQYF.

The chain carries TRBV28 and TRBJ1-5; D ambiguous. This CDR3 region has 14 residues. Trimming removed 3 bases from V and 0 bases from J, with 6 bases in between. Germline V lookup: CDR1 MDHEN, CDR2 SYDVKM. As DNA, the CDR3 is TGTGCCAGCAGTTTTGTTGATAGCAATCAGCCCCAGCATTTT. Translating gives CASSFVDSNQPQHF.

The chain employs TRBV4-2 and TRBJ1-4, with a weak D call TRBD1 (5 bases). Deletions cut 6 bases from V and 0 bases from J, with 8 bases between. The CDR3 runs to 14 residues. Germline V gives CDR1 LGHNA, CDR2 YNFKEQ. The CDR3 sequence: CASRGGSTNEKLFF. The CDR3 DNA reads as TGTGCCAGCAGGGGGGGATCAACTAATGAAAAACTGTTTTTT.